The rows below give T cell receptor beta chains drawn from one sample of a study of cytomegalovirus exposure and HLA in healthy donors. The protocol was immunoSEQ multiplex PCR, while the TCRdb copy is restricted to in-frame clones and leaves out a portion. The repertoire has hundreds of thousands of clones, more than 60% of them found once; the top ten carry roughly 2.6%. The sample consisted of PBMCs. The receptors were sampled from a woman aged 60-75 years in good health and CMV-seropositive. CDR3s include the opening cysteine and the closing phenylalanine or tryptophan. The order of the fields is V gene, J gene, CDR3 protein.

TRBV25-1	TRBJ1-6	CASSPGDRDSPLHF
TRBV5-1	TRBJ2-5	CASSLVPGQQETQYF
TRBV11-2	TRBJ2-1	CASSFGTSGDEQFF
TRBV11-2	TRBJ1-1	CASSLEGGSTEAFF
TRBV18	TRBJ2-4	CASSPLGAGGRENIQYF
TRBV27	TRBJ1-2	CASSLSGGAGYGYTF
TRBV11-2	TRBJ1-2	CASSLDAVSSYTF
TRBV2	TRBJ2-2	CASSRTGSNTGELFF
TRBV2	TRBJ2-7	CASRAGDSSYEQYF
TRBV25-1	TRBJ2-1	CASSEHYEQFF
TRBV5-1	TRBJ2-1	CASRQGSLDNEQFF
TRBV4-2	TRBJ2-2	CASSPRYSLTGELFF
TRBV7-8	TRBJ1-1	CASSLPGQGRNTEAFF
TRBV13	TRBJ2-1	CASSLLWTSGGNEQFF
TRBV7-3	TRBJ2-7	CASSRGTSGGEQYF
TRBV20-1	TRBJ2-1	CSAQQVGEQFF
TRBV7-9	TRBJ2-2	CSSSIHRGANTGELFF
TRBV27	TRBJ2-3	CASSLSTSGGLATDTQYF
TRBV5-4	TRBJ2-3	CASSLSSAADTQYF
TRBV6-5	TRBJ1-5	CASSLYRDQPQHF
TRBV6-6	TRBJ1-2	CASSYGGNYGYTF
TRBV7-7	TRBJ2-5	CASSQGLARPPGETQYF
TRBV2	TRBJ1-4	CASRKEGQGHEKLFF
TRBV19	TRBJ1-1	CASSRQGNTEAFF
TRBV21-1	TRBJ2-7	CASSTGQGDFYEQYF
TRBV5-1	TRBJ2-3	CASSSGFVDADTQYF
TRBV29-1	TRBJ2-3	CSARGSVRAADTQYF
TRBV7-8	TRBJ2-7	CASSSREGEAEQYF
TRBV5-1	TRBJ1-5	CASSPVGGARSSNQPQHF
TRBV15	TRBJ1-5	CATSRDNAGGSNQPQHF
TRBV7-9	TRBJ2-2	CASSSPGLRTGELFF
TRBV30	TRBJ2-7	CAWSPGGGPLYF
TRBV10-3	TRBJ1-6	CASQGSTIDNSPLHF
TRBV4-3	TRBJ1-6	CASSHSGGRDSPLHF
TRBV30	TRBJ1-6	CAWTLGGQGAGSPLHF
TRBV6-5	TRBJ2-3	CASSPRTSGGLTQYF
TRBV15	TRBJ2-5	CATSRATALQETQYF
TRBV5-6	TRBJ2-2	CASSLGQGGSGELFF
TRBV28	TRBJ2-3	CASSSGGYTDTQYF
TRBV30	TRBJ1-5	CAWSVSGNQPQHF
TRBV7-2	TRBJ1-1	CASSLFGSLETEAFF
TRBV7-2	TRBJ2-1	CASSLRQGSYNEQFF